This TCR beta chain was obtained from a study of T cell responses to AZD1222 COVID-19 vaccine. Turning to this clone: The target antigen is unknown.

Study-wide results and caveats: Without day 14 samples, only post-peak T cell repertoires were studied. Only five or six AZD1222 recipients were seropositive at baseline.

Generated by immunoSEQ multiplex PCR, the TCRdb table keeps only in-frame clones and is missing some. The sample shows tens of thousands of clones, nearly 90% of them seen only once. The sample in question was peripheral blood, obtained on day 0 of AZD1222 vaccination. This sequence originates from an adult in good health.

CDR3 in DNA: TGTGCCAGCAGCGGGGTTCGGAGAGGCTACACCTTC. Translated: CASSGVRRGYTF. V and J are TRBV5-4 and TRBJ1-2; D is uncertain. Per the germline V gene, CDR1 is SGHNT and CDR2 is YYREEE (reference sequence). The V end lost 4 bases, the J end lost 8 bases, and 12 bases lay between the germline ends. This CDR3 contains 12 residues.